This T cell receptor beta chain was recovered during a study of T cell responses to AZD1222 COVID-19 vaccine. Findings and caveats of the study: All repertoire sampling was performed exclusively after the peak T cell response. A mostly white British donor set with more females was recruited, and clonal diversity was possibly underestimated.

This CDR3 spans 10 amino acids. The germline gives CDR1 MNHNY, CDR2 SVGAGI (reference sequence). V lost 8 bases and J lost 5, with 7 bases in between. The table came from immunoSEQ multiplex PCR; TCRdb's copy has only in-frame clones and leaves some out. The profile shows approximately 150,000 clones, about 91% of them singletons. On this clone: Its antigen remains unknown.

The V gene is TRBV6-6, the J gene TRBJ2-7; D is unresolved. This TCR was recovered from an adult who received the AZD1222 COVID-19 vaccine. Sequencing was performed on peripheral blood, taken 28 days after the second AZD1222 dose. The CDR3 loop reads CASGPHEQYF. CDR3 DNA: TGTGCCAGCGGTCCCCACGAGCAGTACTTC.